The clone carrying this TCR beta chain was seen a few times. Its antigen is not known. Library preparation for TCR beta used quantitative 5'-RACE with molecular barcodes. TCRdb independently ran MiXCR on the 5' RACE reads; one entry per CDR3 protein. The sample shows approximately 440,000 distinct CDR3 sequences, roughly 17% of them seen only once. V lost 3 bases and J lost 1; bases outside the gene matches: 7. This CDR3 contains 15 residues. Looked up from germline, CDR1 is DFQATT and CDR2 is SNEGSKA (reference sequence). The source of the sample is a study of CD8 T cells in ankylosing spondylitis. Whole-study findings and limits: Roughly eight highly homologous variants made up a TCR beta motif that seemed to typify ankylosing spondylitis blood. CD8+ disease-linked clones were present at relatively low frequencies in blood. As reported, disease-linked clones showed significant enrichment in matched ankylosing spondylitis synovial fluid. A number of the motif variants had already been described in reactive arthritis synovial fluid and blood.

The sample taken for sequencing was blood, either unsorted or a sorted T cell fraction (not recorded which). The origin of this receptor is a male donor with ankylosing spondylitis. This chain links TRBV20-1 with TRBJ2-7; 9 bases are a match to TRBD2. CDR3 sequence (DNA): TGCAGTGCTAGTTCTAGCGGGACGTGGTCCTACGAGCAGTACTTC. This gives the protein CSASSSGTWSYEQYF.